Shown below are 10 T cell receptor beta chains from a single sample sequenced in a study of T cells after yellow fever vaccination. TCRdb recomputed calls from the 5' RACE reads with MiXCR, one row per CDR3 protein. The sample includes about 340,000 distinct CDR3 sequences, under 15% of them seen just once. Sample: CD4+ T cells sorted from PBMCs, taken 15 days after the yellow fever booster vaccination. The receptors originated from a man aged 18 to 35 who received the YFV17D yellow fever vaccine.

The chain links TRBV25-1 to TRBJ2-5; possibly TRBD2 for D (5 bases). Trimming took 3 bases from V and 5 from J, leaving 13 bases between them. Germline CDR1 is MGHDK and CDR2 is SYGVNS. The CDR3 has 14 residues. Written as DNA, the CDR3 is TGTGCCAGCAGTGAGCGCGGCGGGCTGGAGACCCAGTACTTC. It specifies CASSERGGLETQYF.

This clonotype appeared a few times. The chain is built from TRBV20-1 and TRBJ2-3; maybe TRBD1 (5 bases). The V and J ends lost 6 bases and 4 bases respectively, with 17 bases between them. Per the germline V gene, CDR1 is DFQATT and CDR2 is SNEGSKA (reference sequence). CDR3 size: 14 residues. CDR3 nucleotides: TGCAGTGCCTTTTATTCTCAGGGCCCAGATACGCAGTATTTT. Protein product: CSAFYSQGPDTQYF.

The CDR3 loop reads CASSYSRGGLSTDTQYF. Written as DNA, the CDR3 is TGTGCCAGCAGTTACTCGAGAGGAGGACTAAGCACAGATACGCAGTATTTT. The chain uses TRBV6-6 and TRBJ2-3, with D tentatively TRBD2 (6 bases). V gave up 0 bases and J gave up 0 bases, with 13 bases separating them. The CDR3 spans 17 residues. Looked up from germline, CDR1 is MNHNY and CDR2 is SVGAGI (reference sequence).

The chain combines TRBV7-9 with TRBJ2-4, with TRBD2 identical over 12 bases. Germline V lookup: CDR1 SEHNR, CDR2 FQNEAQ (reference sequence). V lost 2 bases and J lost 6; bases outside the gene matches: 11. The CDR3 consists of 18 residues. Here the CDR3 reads CASSLQGPSGLAGNIQYF. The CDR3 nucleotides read TGTGCCAGCAGCTTACAGGGACCTTCGGGACTAGCGGGAAACATTCAGTACTTC.

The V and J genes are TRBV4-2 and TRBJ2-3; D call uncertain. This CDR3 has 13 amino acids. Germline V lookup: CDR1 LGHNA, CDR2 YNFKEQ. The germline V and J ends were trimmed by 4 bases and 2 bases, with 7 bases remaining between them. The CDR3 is CASSRAATDTQYF. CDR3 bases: TGTGCCAGCAGCCGGGCGGCCACAGATACGCAGTATTTT.

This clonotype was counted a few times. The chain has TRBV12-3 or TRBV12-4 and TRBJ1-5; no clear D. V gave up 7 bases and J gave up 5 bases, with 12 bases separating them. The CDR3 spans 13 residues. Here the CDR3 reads CASTMDLYQPQHF. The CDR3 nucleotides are TGTGCCAGCACCATGGATCTTTATCAGCCCCAGCATTTT.

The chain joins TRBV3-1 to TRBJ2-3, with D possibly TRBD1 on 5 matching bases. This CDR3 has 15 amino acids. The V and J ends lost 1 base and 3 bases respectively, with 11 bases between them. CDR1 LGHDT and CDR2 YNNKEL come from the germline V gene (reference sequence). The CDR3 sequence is CASSQVQGRTDTQYF. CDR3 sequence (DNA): TGTGCCAGCAGCCAAGTTCAGGGAAGGACAGATACGCAGTATTTT.

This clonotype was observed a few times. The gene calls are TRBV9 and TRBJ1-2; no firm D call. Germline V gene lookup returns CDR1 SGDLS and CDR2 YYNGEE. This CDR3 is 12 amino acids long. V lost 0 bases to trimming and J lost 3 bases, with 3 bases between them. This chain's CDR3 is CASSVAHYGYTF. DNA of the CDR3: TGTGCCAGCAGCGTAGCCCACTATGGCTACACCTTC.

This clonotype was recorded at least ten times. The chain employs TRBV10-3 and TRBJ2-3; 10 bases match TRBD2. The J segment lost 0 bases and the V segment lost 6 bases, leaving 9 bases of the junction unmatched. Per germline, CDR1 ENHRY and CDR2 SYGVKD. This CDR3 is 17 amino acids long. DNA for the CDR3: TGTGCCATCAGCGAGGGACTAGCGTATACGAGCACAGATACGCAGTATTTT. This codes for CAISEGLAYTSTDTQYF.

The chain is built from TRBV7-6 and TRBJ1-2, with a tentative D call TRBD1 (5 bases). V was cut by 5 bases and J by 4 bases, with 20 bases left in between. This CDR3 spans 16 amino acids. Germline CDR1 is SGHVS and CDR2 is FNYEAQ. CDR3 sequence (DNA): TGTGCCAGCAGCCTTGTACGGGACGGGGTAGCCTATGGCTACACCTTC. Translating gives CASSLVRDGVAYGYTF.